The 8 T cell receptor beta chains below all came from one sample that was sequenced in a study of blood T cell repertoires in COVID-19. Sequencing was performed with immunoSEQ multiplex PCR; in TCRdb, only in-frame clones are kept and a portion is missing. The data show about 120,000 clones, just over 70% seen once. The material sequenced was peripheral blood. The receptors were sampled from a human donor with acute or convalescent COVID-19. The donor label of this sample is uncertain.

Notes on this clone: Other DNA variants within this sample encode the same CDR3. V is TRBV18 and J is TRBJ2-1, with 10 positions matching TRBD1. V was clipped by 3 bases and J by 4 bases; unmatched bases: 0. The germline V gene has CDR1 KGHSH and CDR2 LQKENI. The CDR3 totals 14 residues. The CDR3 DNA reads TGTGCCAGCTCACCGGGACAGGGGTACAATGAGCAGTTCTTC. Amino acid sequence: CASSPGQGYNEQFF.

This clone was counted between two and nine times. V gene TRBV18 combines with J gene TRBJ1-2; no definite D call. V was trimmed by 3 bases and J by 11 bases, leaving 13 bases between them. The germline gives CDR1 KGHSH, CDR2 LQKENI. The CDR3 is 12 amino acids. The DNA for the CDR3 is TGTGCCAGCTCACCTGACAAGATCGAATACACCTTC. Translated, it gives CASSPDKIEYTF.

CDR3 DNA sequence: TGCAGTGCTGGACTAGTAGAGACCCAGTACTTC. Encoded protein: CSAGLVETQYF. The chain joins TRBV20-1 to TRBJ2-5; 7 bases are a match to TRBD2. Germline V gives CDR1 DFQATT, CDR2 SNEGSKA (reference sequence). The trim removed 5 bases at V and 4 bases at J, leaving 1 base unmatched. The CDR3 contains 11 residues.

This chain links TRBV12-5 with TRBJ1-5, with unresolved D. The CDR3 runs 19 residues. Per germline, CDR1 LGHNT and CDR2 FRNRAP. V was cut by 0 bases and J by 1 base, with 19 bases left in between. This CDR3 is CASGLVLGARAQSNQPQHF. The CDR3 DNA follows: TGTGCTAGTGGTTTGGTATTAGGTGCGAGGGCTCAAAGCAATCAGCCCCAGCATTTT.

The CDR3 loop is CASSPTRSVGGGSQETQYF. Written as DNA, the CDR3 is TGTGCCAGCAGTCCTACGAGATCTGTAGGGGGCGGATCCCAAGAGACCCAGTACTTC. The rearrangement joins TRBV7-6 to TRBJ2-5, with 7 bases matching TRBD1. CDR1 is SGHVS and CDR2 is FNYEAQ in the germline V gene. This CDR3 region has 19 residues. Trimming at V came to 6 bases and at J to 1 base, leaving 20 bases not matched to a gene.

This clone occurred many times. The CDR3 DNA follows: TGTGCCAGCAGTGGGACAGGTATCGACGAGCAGTACTTC. This sequence encodes CASSGTGIDEQYF. The rearrangement joins TRBV2 to TRBJ2-7, with 7 bases fitting TRBD1. In germline, CDR1 is SNHLY, CDR2 FYNNEI. V lost 4 bases, J lost 5 bases, and 5 bases stayed unmatched. The CDR3 length is 13 residues.

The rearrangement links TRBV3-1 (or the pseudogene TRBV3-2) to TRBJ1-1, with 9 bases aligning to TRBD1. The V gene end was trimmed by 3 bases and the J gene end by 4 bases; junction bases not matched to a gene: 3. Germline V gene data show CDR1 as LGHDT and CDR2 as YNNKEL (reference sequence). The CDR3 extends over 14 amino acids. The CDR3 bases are TGTGCCAGCAGCCACCGGGACAGGGTCACTGAAGCTTTCTTT. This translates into CASSHRDRVTEAFF.

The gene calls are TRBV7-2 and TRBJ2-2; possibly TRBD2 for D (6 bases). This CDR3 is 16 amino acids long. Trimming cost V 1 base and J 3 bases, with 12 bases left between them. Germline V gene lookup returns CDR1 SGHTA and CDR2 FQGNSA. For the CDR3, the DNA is TGTGCCAGCAGCTTAGTCTTTGGAGGGGACACCGGGGAGCTGTTTTTT. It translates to CASSLVFGGDTGELFF. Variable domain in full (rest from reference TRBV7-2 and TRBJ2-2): GAGVSQSPSNKVTEKGKDVELRCDPISGHTALYWYRQSLGQGLEFLIYFQGNSAPDKSGLPSDRFSAERTGGSVSTLTIQRTQQEDSAVYLCASSLVFGGDTGELFFGEGSRLTVL.